This T cell receptor (beta chain) is drawn from a study of PD-1 blockade in classical Hodgkin lymphoma. Notes on the study in general: The causes of the repertoire differences, possibly disease activity or prior therapy, remain undefined.

Noted time point: newly diagnosed, previously untreated cHL patient sample. Comparison PBMCs came from previously untreated, newly diagnosed classical Hodgkin lymphoma patients. The method was immunoSEQ multiplex PCR; TCRdb's version includes in-frame clones alone and lacks a portion of them. The data contain tens of thousands of clones, about 89% of them seen just once; the ten biggest clones take up 3.8%. In the case of this clone: Its matching antigen is unknown.

This CDR3 contains 15 residues. CDR1 and CDR2 (germline): LNHDA, SQIVND (reference sequence). V was trimmed by 3 bases and J by 3 bases, leaving 14 bases between them. The TCR sequence derives from a human donor with classical Hodgkin lymphoma. Sequencing used peripheral blood mononuclear cells (PBMCs). The V call is TRBV19, the J call TRBJ2-5, with D perhaps matching TRBD2 (6 bases). The CDR3 nucleotides read TGTGCCAGTAGTATCTCTCGGGGGTCCGAAGAGACCCAGTACTTC. This translates into CASSISRGSEETQYF.